Listed below are T cell receptor beta chains from one sample, sequenced in a study of shared clonotypes between healthy human individuals. The repertoire was sequenced with immunoSEQ multiplex PCR; TCRdb's copy has only in-frame clones and lacks some. The data hold about 1,500,000 clones, with roughly 95% observed a single time. The sequenced sample was naive CD4+ T cells sorted from blood. These receptors all stem from a man aged 30 to 45 in good health. CDR3s leave out the opening cysteine and the closing phenylalanine or tryptophan.

TRBJ2-3 | TRBV14 | ASSQDQGGTDTQY
TRBJ2-1 | TRBV28 | ASTAGLAGRPSYNEQF
TRBJ1-1 | TRBV11-2 | ASSFAAEAF
TRBJ1-2 | TRBV6-5 | ASSRPPGTRYGYT
TRBJ1-4 | TRBV10-2 | ASSEDEKLF
TRBJ2-3 | TRBV4-1 | ASSPLALDTQY
TRBJ1-2 | TRBV19 | ASSSTGTATFFYGYT
TRBJ2-7 | TRBV4-3 | ASSQAPSASDPREQY
TRBJ2-5 | TRBV19 | ASSIDLKTQY
TRBJ2-7 | TRBV5-4 | ASSLRGSRLEQY
TRBJ2-7 | TRBV2 | ASSDALPASYEQY
TRBJ2-1 | TRBV7-2 | ASSLGGDDNEQF
TRBJ1-4 | TRBV6-5 | ASSALQGGEKLF
TRBJ1-1 | TRBV2 | ASRTGGPRTEAF
TRBJ2-7 | TRBV14 | ASSQASPQY
TRBJ2-7 | TRBV18 | ASSPLLDRVVEQY
TRBJ1-3 | TRBV13 | ASSLRQGGNTIY
TRBJ1-1 | TRBV6-5 | ASRRAGDRNTEAF
TRBJ2-7 | TRBV5-1 | ASSLEPRGEQY
TRBJ2-5 | TRBV29-1 | SVDRGIQETQY
TRBJ2-7 | TRBV19 | ASSMSLAGGPYEQY
TRBJ2-1 | TRBV14 | ASSTSGRGYNEQF
TRBJ2-2 | TRBV19 | ASSIILGGELF
TRBJ2-4 | TRBV6-1 | ASSNGIQY
TRBJ2-7 | TRBV10-1 | ASSERSSGSLQY
TRBJ2-3 | TRBV27 | ASSLGLAGLSTQY
TRBJ1-5 | TRBV28 | ASRPGPRDQPQH
TRBJ2-2 | TRBV11-3 | ASSLVLAGDTGELF
TRBJ2-7 | TRBV5-1 | ASSSGTGFLYEQY
TRBJ2-1 | TRBV28 | ASSLYGQGASNEQF
TRBJ1-2 | TRBV5-5 | ASSPGQAGYGYT
TRBJ2-2 | TRBV6-5 | ASSYVGGGLAGELF
TRBJ2-1 | TRBV6-1 | ASRLPGGEQF
TRBJ2-7 | TRBV5-1 | ASSRTGDPYEQY
TRBJ2-1 | TRBV29-1 | SVVPTSGRTLYNEQF
TRBJ2-3 | TRBV11-2 | ASTSPGSGIPDTQY
TRBJ1-5 | TRBV5-6 | ASSWGTSNQPQH
TRBJ1-2 | TRBV12-5 | ASAGTSYGYT
TRBJ2-5 | TRBV9 | ASTSTGGQTQY
TRBJ2-7 | TRBV18 | ASTPPAASYEQY
TRBJ2-1 | TRBV7-9 | ASSLTASVDEQF
TRBJ2-7 | TRBV19 | ASSISSGNSYEQY
TRBJ2-2 | TRBV28 | ASSLIGPGELF
TRBJ2-3 | TRBV5-1 | ASSVGTSGIDTQY
TRBJ1-1 | TRBV11-2 | ASSLIRDRGTEAF
TRBJ1-2 | TRBV11-1 | ASSPSPGQTIRGYT
TRBJ1-4 | TRBV5-4 | ASSLGRGQALGEKLF
TRBJ2-1 | TRBV2 | ASSVPLARAGTYNEQF
TRBJ2-1 | TRBV28 | ASSPGLVNLDNEQF
TRBJ2-6 | TRBV9 | ASSVEGWGTSGANVLT
TRBJ2-7 | TRBV7-2 | ASSLGTGAFYEQY
TRBJ2-1 | TRBV6-5 | ASSSPWRGHNEQF
TRBJ2-1 | TRBV9 | ASSLSGGSYNEQF
TRBJ2-3 | TRBV18 | ASSPILAGGTDTQY